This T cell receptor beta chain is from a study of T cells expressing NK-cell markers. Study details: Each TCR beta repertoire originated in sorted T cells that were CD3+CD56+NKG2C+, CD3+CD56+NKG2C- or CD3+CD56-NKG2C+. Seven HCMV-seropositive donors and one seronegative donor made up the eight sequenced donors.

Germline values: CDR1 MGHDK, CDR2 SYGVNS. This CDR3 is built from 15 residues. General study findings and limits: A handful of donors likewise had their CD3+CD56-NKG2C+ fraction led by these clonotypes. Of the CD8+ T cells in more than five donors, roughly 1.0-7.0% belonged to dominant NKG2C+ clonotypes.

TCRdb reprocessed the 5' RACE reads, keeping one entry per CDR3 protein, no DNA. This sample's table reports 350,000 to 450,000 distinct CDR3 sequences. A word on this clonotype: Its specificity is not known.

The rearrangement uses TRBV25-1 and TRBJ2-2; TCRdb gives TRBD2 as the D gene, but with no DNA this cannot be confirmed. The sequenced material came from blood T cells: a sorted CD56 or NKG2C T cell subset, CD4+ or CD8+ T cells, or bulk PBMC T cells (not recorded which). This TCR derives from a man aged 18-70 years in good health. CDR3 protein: CASRAQMGNTGELFF. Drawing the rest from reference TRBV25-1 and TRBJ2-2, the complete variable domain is EADIYQTPRYLVIGTGKKITLECSQTMGHDKMYWYQQDPGMELHLIHYSYGVNSTEKGDLSSESTVSRIRTEHFPLTLESARPSHTSQYLCASRAQMGNTGELFFGEGSRLTVL.